One and the same sample provided the 13 T cell receptor beta chains below, sequenced in a study of monozygotic twins with inflammatory bowel disease. Each CDR3 protein gets one entry in TCRdb, which reprocessed the 5' RACE reads and gives no DNA. In total, the table holds under 350,000 distinct CDR3 sequences. The sequenced sample consisted of blood. All receptors come from a human donor with ulcerative colitis or Crohn's disease, or a healthy co-twin of an affected twin (not recorded which).

This chain links TRBV28 with TRBJ2-7. The CDR3 has 16 amino acids. Germline CDR1 MDHEN, CDR2 SYDVKM. The CDR3 sequence: CASRPDQDLSSYEQYF.

The V call is TRBV29-1, the J call TRBJ1-3. CDR1 and CDR2 (germline): SQVTM, ANQGSEA. CDR3 length: 11 amino acids. Here the CDR3 reads CSVILGNTIYF.

The chain combines TRBV7-7 with TRBJ2-5; TCRdb designates TRBD1, a call that cannot be tested without DNA. The CDR3 spans 15 residues. Germline V gene data show CDR1 as SSHAT and CDR2 as FNYEAQ (reference sequence). CDR3 region: CASSPGLQGLETQYF.

The chain carries TRBV27 and TRBJ2-3; TCRdb gives TRBD2 as the D gene, but with no DNA this cannot be confirmed. Germline lookup yields CDR1 MNHEY and CDR2 SMNVEV (reference sequence). This CDR3 spans 15 amino acids. The CDR3 region is CASSLFAGGTDTQYF.

V gene TRBV11-1 combines with J gene TRBJ1-2; TCRdb reports TRBD1, a call that lacks DNA to check it against. The V gene's germline CDR1 is SGHAT and CDR2 FQDESV (reference sequence). The CDR3 is made up of 19 amino acids. This CDR3 reads CASSPGAGTGTIGGYGYTF. Combining the CDR3 with reference TRBV11-1 and TRBJ1-2 gives the whole variable domain EAEVAQSPRYKITEKSQAVAFWCDPISGHATLYWYRQILGQGPELLVQFQDESVVDDSQLPKDRFSAERLKGVDSTLKIQPAELGDSAMYLCASSPGAGTGTIGGYGYTFGSGTRLTVV.

The gene calls are TRBV6-1 and TRBJ2-2; absent DNA, TCRdb's TRBD2 call cannot be checked. The CDR3 has 17 amino acids. Germline V gene sequence: CDR1 MNHNS, CDR2 SASEGT. The CDR3 spells CASSVTLAGGNTGELFF.

The chain links TRBV2 to TRBJ2-1; the TCRdb D gene call, TRBD1, has no DNA to confirm it. In germline, CDR1 is SNHLY, CDR2 FYNNEI. CDR3 length: 14 amino acids. This chain's CDR3 is CASQTGPANNEQFF.

The chain has TRBV20-1 and TRBJ2-1; TCRdb indicates TRBD2, and absent DNA this call remains unverified. The CDR3 contains 13 residues. Per germline, CDR1 DFQATT and CDR2 SNEGSKA (reference sequence). The CDR3 loop is CSAGLSGGNEQFF.

This chain joins TRBV12-3 or TRBV12-4 and TRBJ1-2; TCRdb outputs TRBD1, but without DNA this stays unchecked. CDR3 length equals 13 residues. This chain's CDR3 is CASRLDRVDGYTF.

This chain links TRBV12-3 or TRBV12-4 with TRBJ2-7. The CDR3 consists of 12 residues. The CDR3 spells CASSLNLYEQYF.

The gene calls are TRBV7-9 and TRBJ1-2; no DNA is available, so the TRBD1 call from TCRdb remains unchecked. The CDR3 has 17 residues. Per the germline V gene, CDR1 is SEHNR and CDR2 is FQNEAQ (reference sequence). This CDR3 reads CASSLEHRAGANYGYTF.

The chain combines TRBV6-1 with TRBJ1-1; TCRdb indicates TRBD1, and absent DNA this call remains unverified. The CDR3 totals 15 residues. Germline V gene sequence: CDR1 MNHNS, CDR2 SASEGT. The CDR3 loop reads CASSQTGGRTGEAFF.

V is TRBV5-8 and J is TRBJ1-2; the TCRdb call, TRBD1, lacks DNA for checking. The CDR3 is 14 residues long. CDR1 SGHTS and CDR2 YDEGEE come from the germline V gene. CDR3 residues: CASSSPGRNYGYTF.